The sample holds a few counts of the clone carrying this T cell receptor beta chain. The CDR3 covers 13 residues. Germline lookup yields CDR1 MNHNS and CDR2 SASEGT. V dropped 5 bases and J dropped 1 base, with 8 bases sitting between them. This sample was taken from a study of cytomegalovirus exposure and HLA in healthy donors. Primers: 60 Vbeta forward and 13 Jbeta reverse. Method: immunoSEQ multiplex PCR; TCRdb's copy keeps in-frame clones and lacks some. The sample has 150,000 to 200,000 clones; about 75% are singletons. The specimen was PBMCs. The TCR sequence derives from a man aged 18 to 35 in good health and CMV-seropositive. The chain links TRBV6-1 to TRBJ1-1; possible D gene TRBD1, 5 bases. The CDR3 DNA reads TGTGCCAGCAGTATGACAGCGAACACTGAAGCTTTCTTT. Its protein product is CASSMTANTEAFF.